The 14 T cell receptor beta chains presented below share a single source sample, sequenced in a study of blood T cell repertoires in COVID-19. Here immunoSEQ multiplex PCR was the method, and the copy in TCRdb shows in-frame clones only, minus some. The data hold 220,000 or so clones, with over 65% observed a single time. Material for sequencing was PBMCs or T cells enriched from blood (not recorded which). All receptors derive from a woman aged 55-75 years who had recovered from COVID-19.

V gene TRBV11-2 combines with J gene TRBJ2-7; maybe TRBD2 (6 bases). The CDR3 is 17 amino acids. Germline lookup yields CDR1 SGHAT and CDR2 FQNNGV. V dropped 1 base and J dropped 2 bases, with 18 bases sitting between them. The CDR3 protein is CASSLVFRRGYPYEQYF. CDR3 nucleotides: TGTGCCAGCAGCTTAGTCTTCCGGAGGGGATATCCCTACGAGCAGTACTTC.

V and J are TRBV5-1 and TRBJ1-4, with D perhaps TRBD1 (5 bases). Germline V lookup: CDR1 SGHRS, CDR2 YFSETQ. Deletions cut 0 bases from V and 6 bases from J, with 12 bases between. The CDR3 is made up of 15 amino acids. In DNA form, the CDR3 reads TGCGCCAGCAGCTTGGCCCAGGGTGGGCATGAAAAACTGTTTTTT. Translated, it gives CASSLAQGGHEKLFF. Full variable domain (rest looked up from reference TRBV5-1 and TRBJ1-4): KAGVTQTPRYLIKTRGQQVTLSCSPISGHRSVSWYQQTPGQGLQFLFEYFSETQRNKGNFPGRFSGRQFSNSRSEMNVSTLELGDSALYLCASSLAQGGHEKLFFGSGTQLSVL.

V gene TRBV11-1 combines with J gene TRBJ2-5, with 9 bases lining up with TRBD2. V dropped 0 bases and J dropped 4; count of bases not matched to a gene: 3. This CDR3 is 15 amino acids long. Germline V gives CDR1 SGHAT, CDR2 FQDESV (reference sequence). The CDR3 DNA is TGTGCCAGCAGCTTAGCGAGGACTAGCGCAGAGACCCAGTACTTC. Protein product: CASSLARTSAETQYF.

The chain combines TRBV6-1 with TRBJ1-1; D call uncertain. Germline-derived CDR1 and CDR2 are MNHNS and SASEGT. There are 15 residues in the CDR3. The V and J ends lost 1 base and 0 bases respectively, with 9 bases between them. CDR3 region: CASSEGHFMNTEAFF. CDR3 DNA sequence: TGTGCCAGCAGTGAAGGACACTTCATGAACACTGAAGCTTTCTTT.

The chain combines TRBV7-9 with TRBJ1-2, with unresolved D. Trimming took 2 bases from V and 2 from J, leaving 12 bases between them. The CDR3 runs 15 residues. CDR1 is SEHNR and CDR2 is FQNEAQ in the germline V gene (reference sequence). CDR3 protein: CASSLFTAVNYGYTF. In DNA form, the CDR3 reads TGTGCCAGCAGCTTATTTACAGCTGTCAACTATGGCTACACCTTC.

The CDR3 loop is CASSLSAGGSQYF. The CDR3 DNA is TGTGCCAGCAGCTTATCGGCCGGGGGGAGCCAGTACTTC. The chain is built from TRBV7-9 and TRBJ2-5; 7 bases match TRBD2. The CDR3 consists of 13 residues. V dropped 2 bases and J dropped 10; count of bases not matched to a gene: 7. The V gene's germline CDR1 is SEHNR and CDR2 FQNEAQ (reference sequence).

This clone was picked up a small number of times. V is TRBV5-1 and J is TRBJ1-5; D may be TRBD1 (5 bases). The germline V and J ends were trimmed by 0 bases and 4 bases, with 8 bases remaining between them. The CDR3 runs to 14 residues. Germline CDR1 is SGHRS and CDR2 is YFSETQ. In DNA form, the CDR3 reads TGCGCCAGCAGCTTGGGGACATATAATCAGCCCCAGCATTTT. This translates into CASSLGTYNQPQHF. Full variable domain (outside the CDR3, taken from reference TRBV5-1 and TRBJ1-5): KAGVTQTPRYLIKTRGQQVTLSCSPISGHRSVSWYQQTPGQGLQFLFEYFSETQRNKGNFPGRFSGRQFSNSRSEMNVSTLELGDSALYLCASSLGTYNQPQHFGDGTRLSIL.

This chain uses TRBV11-2 with TRBJ1-1, with a tentative D call TRBD1 (6 bases). The CDR3 is 14 amino acids. CDR1 is SGHAT, CDR2 FQNNGV, per germline. The V end lost 3 bases, the J end lost 5 bases, and 13 bases lay between the germline ends. Here the CDR3 reads CASSLYREGTEAFF. The CDR3 DNA reads TGTGCCAGCAGCTTGTACAGGGAGGGTACTGAAGCTTTCTTT.

The genes are TRBV6-4 and TRBJ2-3; D remains unclear. Trimming cost V 5 bases and J 4 bases, with 13 bases left between them. Germline V CDR1 and CDR2: MRHNA, SNTAGT. CDR3 length equals 14 residues. The CDR3 sequence is CASSFQALSDTQYF. The CDR3 nucleotides are TGTGCCAGCAGTTTTCAAGCCCTCTCAGATACGCAGTATTTT.

The CDR3, as DNA: TGTGCCAGCAGTTCAGGGGGGCGATACAATGAGCAGTTCTTC. Translation: CASSSGGRYNEQFF. J is TRBJ2-1 and V is TRBV6-5; D may be TRBD1 (7 bases). In germline, CDR1 is MNHEY, CDR2 SVGAGI. This CDR3 is built from 14 residues. Trimming pared 4 bases from V and 4 bases from J, leaving 11 bases between.

The rearrangement uses TRBV29-1 and TRBJ1-1; 8 bases align to TRBD1. The CDR3 contains 13 residues. The ends lost 7 bases at V and 0 bases at J; junction bases unmatched: 4. The germline V gene encodes CDR1 SQVTM and CDR2 ANQGSEA. In DNA, the CDR3 is TGCAGCGGAAAGGACAGGGTGAACACTGAAGCTTTCTTT. This translates into CSGKDRVNTEAFF.

V gene TRBV21-1 combines with J gene TRBJ2-1; TRBD1 reflects the table's D call only, with no check against the DNA. TRBV21-1 is a listed pseudogene. The CDR3 loop spans 20 amino acids. The CDR3 DNA reads TGTGCCAGCAGCAAAGCCCGGGACAGGGCGGGTTTGGAGTCCTACAATGAGCAGTTCTTC. Amino acid sequence: CASSKARDRAGLESYNEQFF.

The V gene is TRBV18, the J gene TRBJ1-1; 7 bases line up with TRBD1. The CDR3 contains 15 residues. CDR1 and CDR2 from the germline V gene are KGHSH and LQKENI. The V and J ends lost 2 bases and 1 base, in that order; junction bases with no gene match: 4. This CDR3 is CASSPSGQQNTEAFF. The CDR3 DNA is TGTGCCAGCTCACCATCGGGACAGCAGAACACTGAAGCTTTCTTT.

The rearrangement uses TRBV5-3 and TRBJ1-4; TRBD1 aligns across 11 bases. TRBV5-3 is an ORF, with its function uncertain. The CDR3 totals 18 residues. J gave up 6 bases and V 2 bases, and 12 bases lay outside the gene matches. In DNA form, the CDR3 reads TGTGCCAGAAGCTTCCTCCAGGGACAGGGGGGCGTATATGAAAAACTGTTTTTT. It encodes CARSFLQGQGGVYEKLFF.